This T cell receptor (beta chain) was identified in a study (dated by TCRdb to the mid-2010s). Libraries were made using RT-PCR. Sequencing used an Illumina MiSeq. TCRdb reanalyzed the raw reads on its own, using fastp at Q25 for trimming and MiXCR for clone calling, and kept in-frame beta chains. When rows share a CDR3 protein, they turn into one entry using the most common DNA and genes. In all, the sample holds about 680,000 distinct CDR3 sequences, and 13% to 15% of those were seen once. Just over 3.5% of the sample rests with the top ten. As regards this clonotype: Its recognized antigen is unknown. Per-base quality was not reported, and no clone a single base away is much larger than it.

According to the germline V gene, CDR1 reads SGHVS and CDR2 reads FQNEAQ. V is cut back by 5 bases and J by 6 bases, with 12 bases in the junction unmatched. Its CDR3 holds 15 amino acids, cysteine through phenylalanine. Solely the CDR3 DNA is kept, with 45 bases framed from the first base. The sample was memory CD4+ T cells from blood. The chain is encoded by TRBV7-8 joined to TRBJ1-1; 7 junctional bases match TRBD1. This clonotype was obtained from a female donor in good health, serving as a healthy control. The bases read TGTGCCAGCAGCCCACGCTTTGACAGGGAGGCTGAAGCTTTCTTT. Translated, this is CASSPRFDREAEAFF.